A selection of T cell receptor beta chains follows, all from one sample in a study of blood T cell repertoires in COVID-19. Clones were sequenced by immunoSEQ multiplex PCR, and TCRdb holds only the in-frame ones, with some missing. The top ten hold 26% of the sample, which has about 190,000 clones, approximately 79% seen once. Source material: peripheral blood. The receptors were sampled from a woman aged 70-85 years with acute or convalescent COVID-19. Each CDR3 is given with its conserved first and last residue. The order of the fields is clone size, D gene, CDR3 length, V gene, J gene, CDR3 protein, CDR3 DNA. The D gene is left open where the match is weak. Some rows have no size entry. The others give once, few or many, or a class for an expanded clone.

once	NA	13	TRBV11-3	TRBJ1-1	CASSLTLNTEAFF	TGTGCCAGCAGCTTGACATTGAACACTGAAGCTTTCTTT
NA	NA	12	TRBV2	TRBJ2-3	CASSIYTDTQYF	TGTGCCAGCAGTATCTACACAGATACGCAGTATTTT
NA	NA	17	TRBV27	TRBJ1-5	CASRPKGGGSSNQPQHF	TGTGCCAGCAGACCTAAGGGGGGGGGAAGTAGCAATCAGCCCCAGCATTTT
once	TRBD2	15	TRBV6-5	TRBJ2-1	CASSPPGLTYNEQFF	TGTGCCAGCAGTCCCCCGGGACTAACCTACAATGAGCAGTTCTTC
NA	NA	15	TRBV19	TRBJ1-5	CASSPGIYSNQPQHF	TGTGCCAGTAGTCCCGGGATTTATAGCAATCAGCCCCAGCATTTT
NA	NA	14	TRBV7-9	TRBJ1-2	CASSLAADYNGYTF	TGTGCCAGCAGCTTAGCGGCAGACTACAATGGCTACACCTTC
NA	NA	13	TRBV27	TRBJ1-2	CASSWGGLGGYTF	TGTGCCAGCAGTTGGGGGGGCCTGGGGGGCTACACCTTC
NA	NA	14	TRBV5-1	TRBJ2-7	CASSSGTGDYEQYF	TGCGCCAGCAGCTCCGGGACTGGGGACTACGAGCAGTACTTC
NA	NA	11	TRBV10-1	TRBJ1-2	CASFIAGGYTF	TGCGCCAGTTTTATAGCTGGCGGCTACACCTTC
few	NA	14	TRBV24-1	TRBJ1-1	CATSDGIMNTEAFF	TGTGCCACCAGTGATGGCATCATGAACACTGAAGCTTTCTTT
NA	TRBD2	16	TRBV18	TRBJ2-5	CASSPQAGGPEETQYF	TGTGCCAGCTCACCTCAAGCGGGAGGGCCGGAAGAGACCCAGTACTTC
NA	NA	14	TRBV27	TRBJ1-5	CASSSKGANQPQHF	TGTGCCAGCAGTTCAAAGGGAGCGAATCAGCCCCAGCATTTT
once	NA	15	TRBV6-2/TRBV6-3	TRBJ2-2	CASSFIGQFTGELFF	TGTGCCAGCAGTTTTATTGGACAGTTTACCGGGGAGCTGTTTTTT
NA	NA	14	TRBV2	TRBJ1-5	CASGAQGIGQPQHF	TGTGCCAGCGGCGCTCAGGGCATCGGGCAGCCCCAGCATTTT
NA	TRBD1	17	TRBV5-1	TRBJ2-6	CASSRDSSISGANVLTF	TGCGCCAGCAGCCGGGACAGCAGTATCTCTGGGGCCAACGTCCTGACTTTC
NA	TRBD1	15	TRBV7-8	TRBJ1-5	CASSLSTGGRQPQHF	TGTGCCAGCAGCCTAAGTACAGGGGGAAGACAGCCCCAGCATTTT
NA	NA	16	TRBV4-1	TRBJ1-5	CASSQPTGSRYQPQHF	TGCGCCAGCAGCCAACCAACAGGGTCTAGGTATCAGCCCCAGCATTTT
NA	NA	15	TRBV7-8	TRBJ1-2	CASSLYRTANYGYTF	TGTGCCAGCAGCCTTTATCGGACAGCTAACTATGGCTACACCTTC
NA	NA	15	TRBV10-3	TRBJ1-1	CAISERGGLNTEAFF	TGTGCCATCAGTGAAAGGGGGGGATTGAACACTGAAGCTTTCTTT
NA	TRBD2	17	TRBV24-1	TRBJ2-1	CATSDGGAGGPDNEQFF	TGTGCCACCAGTGATGGGGGAGCGGGAGGGCCTGACAATGAGCAGTTCTTC
NA	TRBD1	17	TRBV5-4	TRBJ1-2	CASSSPGQKPANYGYTF	TGTGCCAGCAGCTCCCCGGGACAGAAGCCGGCTAACTATGGCTACACCTTC
once	TRBD1	14	TRBV6-5	TRBJ2-1	CASTRDRAQGEQFF	TGTGCCAGCACTCGGGACAGGGCCCAGGGTGAGCAGTTCTTC
NA	NA	13	TRBV18	TRBJ2-5	CASSPRGQETQYF	TGTGCCAGCTCACCGCGGGGACAAGAGACCCAGTACTTC
few	NA	16	TRBV5-1	TRBJ1-1	CASSPGSRTENTEAFF	TGCGCCAGCAGCCCAGGATCCAGGACAGAGAACACTGAAGCTTTCTTT
NA	NA	15	TRBV1	TRBJ2-3	CTSSQEGTSKDTQYF	TGCACCAGCAGCCAAGAAGGGACTAGCAAAGATACGCAGTATTTT
NA	NA	15	TRBV9	TRBJ2-1	CASSVRPGLNNEQFF	TGTGCCAGCAGCGTTCGACCCGGACTCAACAATGAGCAGTTCTTC
NA	TRBD1	14	TRBV7-2	TRBJ1-2	CASSYAGTDYGYTF	TGTGCCAGCAGCTACGCTGGGACAGATTATGGCTACACCTTC
NA	TRBD2	18	TRBV7-9	TRBJ2-1	CASSPSLIAGASYNEQFF	TGTGCCAGCAGCCCTAGTTTGATAGCGGGAGCGTCCTACAATGAGCAGTTCTTC
NA	NA	14	TRBV11-1	TRBJ2-2	CASSQKNLPGELFF	TGTGCCAGCAGCCAAAAAAACCTACCCGGGGAGCTGTTTTTT
NA	TRBD2	15	TRBV7-2	TRBJ2-5	CASSLGGRAWETQYF	TGTGCCAGCAGCTTAGGCGGGAGGGCCTGGGAGACCCAGTACTTC
NA	NA	16	TRBV9	TRBJ2-2	CASSVLATSPVGELFF	TGTGCCAGCAGCGTACTAGCTACCTCCCCCGTCGGGGAGCTGTTTTTT
NA	TRBD1	13	TRBV25-1	TRBJ1-6	CASSPRGVSPLHF	TGTGCCAGCAGTCCCAGGGGGGTTTCACCCCTCCACTTT
NA	NA	15	TRBV5-1	TRBJ2-2	CASSLASTNTGELFF	TGCGCCAGCAGCTTAGCTAGCACGAACACCGGGGAGCTGTTTTTT
NA	TRBD1	17	TRBV7-9	TRBJ1-1	CASSLSSAGQGGTEAFF	TGTGCCAGCAGCTTATCATCCGCCGGACAGGGGGGCACTGAAGCTTTCTTT
NA	NA	13	TRBV6-6	TRBJ2-7	CASRSGGTYEQYF	TGTGCCAGCAGGTCAGGTGGAACCTACGAGCAGTACTTC
once	TRBD2	14	TRBV3-1/TRBV3-2	TRBJ2-1	CASSQESGSYEQFF	TGTGCCAGCAGCCAGGAAAGCGGGAGCTATGAGCAGTTCTTC
NA	NA	16	TRBV7-3	TRBJ2-3	CASSLLARGGTDTQYF	TGTGCCAGCAGCTTACTGGCGCGGGGTGGCACAGATACGCAGTATTTT
NA	TRBD2	16	TRBV19	TRBJ2-1	CASSILATSGNNEQFF	TGTGCCAGTAGTATACTCGCGACTAGCGGGAACAATGAGCAGTTCTTC
NA	TRBD1	13	TRBV6-5	TRBJ1-5	CASSRQGGEPQHF	TGTGCCAGCAGCCGACAGGGTGGAGAGCCCCAGCATTTT
NA	NA	15	TRBV15	TRBJ2-7	CATSRDRFPGYEQYF	TGTGCCACCAGCAGAGATCGTTTCCCCGGGTACGAGCAGTACTTC
once	TRBD2	15	TRBV3-1/TRBV3-2	TRBJ2-1	CASSPGTSGRVGQFF	TGTGCCAGCAGCCCAGGGACTAGCGGGAGGGTCGGGCAGTTCTTC
NA	NA	17	TRBV6-1	TRBJ2-6	CASSAPPGSSGANVLTF	TGTGCCAGCAGTGCCCCCCCGGGTAGCTCTGGGGCCAACGTCCTGACTTTC
NA	TRBD2	17	TRBV3-1/TRBV3-2	TRBJ2-5	CASSRTLAGGGQETQYF	TGTGCCAGCAGCCGGACGCTAGCGGGAGGAGGTCAAGAGACCCAGTACTTC
few	NA	12	TRBV29-1	TRBJ1-4	CSVGQNNEKLFF	TGCAGCGTTGGCCAGAATAATGAAAAACTGTTTTTT
NA	NA	12	TRBV30	TRBJ2-7	CAWSPRGGEQYF	TGTGCCTGGAGTCCCAGAGGGGGCGAGCAGTACTTC
few	NA	14	TRBV5-6	TRBJ1-3	CASSLRRGRNTIYF	TGTGCCAGCAGCTTGCGCAGGGGTCGAAACACCATATATTTT
few	NA	15	TRBV27	TRBJ1-1	CASSLGQLMNTEAFF	TGTGCCAGCAGTTTGGGACAACTCATGAACACTGAAGCTTTCTTT
NA	NA	18	TRBV27	TRBJ2-3	CASSLGVSGTDRTDTQYF	TGTGCCAGCAGTTTAGGGGTTAGCGGGACAGATCGCACAGATACGCAGTATTTT
NA	NA	14	TRBV3-1/TRBV3-2	TRBJ2-3	CASSRQRGTDTQYF	TGTGCCAGCAGCCGGCAGCGGGGCACAGATACGCAGTATTTT
NA	NA	15	TRBV7-9	TRBJ1-1	CASRKGGTDGEGAFF	TGTGCCAGCAGGAAAGGCGGGACGGACGGTGAGGGAGCTTTCTTT
NA	NA	14	TRBV2	TRBJ2-7	CASRAGPGDYEQYF	TGTGCCAGCAGGGCGGGTCCGGGGGACTACGAGCAGTACTTC
NA	TRBD2	19	TRBV9	TRBJ2-1	CASSVNLRTSGNLYNEQFF	TGTGCCAGCAGCGTAAACTTGAGGACTAGCGGGAATCTATACAATGAGCAGTTCTTC
NA	NA	17	TRBV20-1	TRBJ2-1	CSASAWGLASSYNEQFF	TGCAGTGCTAGTGCTTGGGGACTCGCAAGCTCCTACAATGAGCAGTTCTTC